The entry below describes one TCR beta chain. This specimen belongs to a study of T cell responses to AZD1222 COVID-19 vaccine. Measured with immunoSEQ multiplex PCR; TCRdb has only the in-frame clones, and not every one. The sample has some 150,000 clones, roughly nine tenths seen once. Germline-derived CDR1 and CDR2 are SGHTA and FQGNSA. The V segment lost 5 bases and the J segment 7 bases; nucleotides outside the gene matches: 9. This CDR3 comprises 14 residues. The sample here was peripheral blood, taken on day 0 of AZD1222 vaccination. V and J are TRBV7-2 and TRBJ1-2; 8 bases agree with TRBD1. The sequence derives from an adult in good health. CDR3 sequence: CASSPRGQGGGYTF. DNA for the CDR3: TGTGCCAGCAGCCCCAGGGGGCAGGGTGGTGGCTACACCTTC.